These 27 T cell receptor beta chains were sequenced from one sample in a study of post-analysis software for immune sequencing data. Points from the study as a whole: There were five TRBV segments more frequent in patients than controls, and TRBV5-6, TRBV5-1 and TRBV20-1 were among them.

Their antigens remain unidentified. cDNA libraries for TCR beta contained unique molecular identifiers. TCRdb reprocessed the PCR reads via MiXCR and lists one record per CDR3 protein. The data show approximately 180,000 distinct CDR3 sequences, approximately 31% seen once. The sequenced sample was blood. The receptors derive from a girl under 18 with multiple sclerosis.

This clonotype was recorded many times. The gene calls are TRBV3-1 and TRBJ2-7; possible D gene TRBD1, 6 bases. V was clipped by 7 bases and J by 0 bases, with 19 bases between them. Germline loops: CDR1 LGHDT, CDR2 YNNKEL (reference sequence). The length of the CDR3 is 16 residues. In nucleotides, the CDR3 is TGTGCCAGCACCCCCAGACCTACAGGGAGCTCCTACGAGCAGTACTTC. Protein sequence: CASTPRPTGSSYEQYF.

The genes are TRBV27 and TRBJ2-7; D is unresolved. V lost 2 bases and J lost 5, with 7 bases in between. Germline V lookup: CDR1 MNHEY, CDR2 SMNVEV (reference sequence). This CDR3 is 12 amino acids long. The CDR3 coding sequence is TGTGCCAGCAGTTTACCTAATCACGAGCAGTACTTC. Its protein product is CASSLPNHEQYF.

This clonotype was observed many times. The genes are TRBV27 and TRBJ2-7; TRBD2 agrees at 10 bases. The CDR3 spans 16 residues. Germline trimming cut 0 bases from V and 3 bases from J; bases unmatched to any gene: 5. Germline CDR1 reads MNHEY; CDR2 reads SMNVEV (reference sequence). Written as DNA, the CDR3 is TGTGCCAGCAGTTTATCATCAGGACTAGCGGACTACGAGCAGTACTTC. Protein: CASSLSSGLADYEQYF.

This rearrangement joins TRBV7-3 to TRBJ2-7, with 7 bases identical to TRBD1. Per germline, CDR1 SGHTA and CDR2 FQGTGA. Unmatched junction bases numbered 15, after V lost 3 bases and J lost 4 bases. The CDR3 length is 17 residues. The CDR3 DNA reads TGTGCCAGCAGCTTGAAAACTGGACAGGCGGTGATTTACGAGCAGTACTTC. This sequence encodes CASSLKTGQAVIYEQYF.

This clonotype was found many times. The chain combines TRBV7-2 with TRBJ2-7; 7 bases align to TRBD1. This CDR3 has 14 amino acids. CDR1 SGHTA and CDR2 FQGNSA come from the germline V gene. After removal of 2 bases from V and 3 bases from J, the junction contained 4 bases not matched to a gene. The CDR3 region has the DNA TGTGCCAGCAGCTTAATGAGGGGGCGCTACGAGCAGTACTTC. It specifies CASSLMRGRYEQYF.

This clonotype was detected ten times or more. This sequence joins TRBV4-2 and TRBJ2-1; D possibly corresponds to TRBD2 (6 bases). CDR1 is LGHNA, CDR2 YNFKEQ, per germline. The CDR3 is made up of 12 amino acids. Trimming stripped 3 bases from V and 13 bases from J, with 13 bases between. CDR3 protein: CASSQSGSNQFF. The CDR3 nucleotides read TGTGCCAGCAGCCAGTCCGGGAGTAACCAGTTCTTC.

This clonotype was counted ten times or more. CDR3 protein: CASIPGGDSSYEQYF. The DNA of the CDR3 is TGTGCCAGCATCCCTGGTGGGGACAGCAGCTACGAGCAGTACTTC. The chain uses TRBV6-6 and TRBJ2-7; 7 bases match TRBD1. Trimming took 7 bases from V and 3 from J; bases not matched to a gene: 12. The germline V gene has CDR1 MNHNY and CDR2 SVGAGI (reference sequence). CDR3 length: 15 amino acids.

CDR3 DNA sequence: TGCAGTGCTAGAGTACTTGGGGGGCTAGCGCCCTACAATGAGCAGTACTTC. This encodes CSARVLGGLAPYNEQYF. The rearrangement uses TRBV20-1 and TRBJ2-5; the D call may be TRBD1 or TRBD2 (6 bases each). The CDR3 is 17 residues long. Germline V gene lookup returns CDR1 DFQATT and CDR2 SNEGSKA (reference sequence). V lost 1 base and J lost 11, with 29 bases in between.

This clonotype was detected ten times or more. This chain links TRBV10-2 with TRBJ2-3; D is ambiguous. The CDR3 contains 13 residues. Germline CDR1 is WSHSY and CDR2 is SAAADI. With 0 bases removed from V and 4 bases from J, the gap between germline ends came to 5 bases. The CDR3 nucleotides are TGCGCCAGCAGTGAGTCGGGTCCAGATACGCAGTATTTT. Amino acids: CASSESGPDTQYF.

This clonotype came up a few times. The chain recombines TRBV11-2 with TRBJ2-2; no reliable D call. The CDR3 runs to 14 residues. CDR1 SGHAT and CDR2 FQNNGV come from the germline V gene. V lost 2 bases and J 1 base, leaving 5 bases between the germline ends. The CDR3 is CASSLRGNTGELFF. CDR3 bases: TGTGCCAGCAGCTTAAGAGGGAACACCGGGGAGCTGTTTTTT. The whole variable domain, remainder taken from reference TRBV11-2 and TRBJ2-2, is EAGVAQSPRYKIIEKRQSVAFWCNPISGHATLYWYQQILGQGPKLLIQFQNNGVVDDSQLPKDRFSAERLKGVDSTLKIQPAKLEDSAVYLCASSLRGNTGELFFGEGSRLTVL.

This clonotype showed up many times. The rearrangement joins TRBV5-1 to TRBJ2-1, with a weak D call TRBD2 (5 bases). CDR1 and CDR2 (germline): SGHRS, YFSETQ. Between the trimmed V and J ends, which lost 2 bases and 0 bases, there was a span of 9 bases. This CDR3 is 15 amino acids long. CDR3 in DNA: TGCGCCAGCAGCTTAGGGCGGGCCTCCTACAATGAGCAGTTCTTC. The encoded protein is CASSLGRASYNEQFF.

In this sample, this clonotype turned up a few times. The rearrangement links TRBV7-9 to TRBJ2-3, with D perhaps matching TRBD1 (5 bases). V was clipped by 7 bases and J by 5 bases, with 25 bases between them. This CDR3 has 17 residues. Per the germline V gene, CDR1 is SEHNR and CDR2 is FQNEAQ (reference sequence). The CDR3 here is CASILSVIGVGKDTQYF. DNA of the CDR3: TGTGCCAGCATCCTATCGGTCATAGGGGTCGGAAAAGATACGCAGTATTTT.

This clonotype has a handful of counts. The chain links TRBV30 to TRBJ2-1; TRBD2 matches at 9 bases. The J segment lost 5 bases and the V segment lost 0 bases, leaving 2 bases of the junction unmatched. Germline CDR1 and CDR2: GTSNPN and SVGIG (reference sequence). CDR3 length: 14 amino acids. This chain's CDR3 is CAWSVGLANNEQFF. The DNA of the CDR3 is TGTGCCTGGAGTGTGGGACTAGCAAACAATGAGCAGTTCTTC.

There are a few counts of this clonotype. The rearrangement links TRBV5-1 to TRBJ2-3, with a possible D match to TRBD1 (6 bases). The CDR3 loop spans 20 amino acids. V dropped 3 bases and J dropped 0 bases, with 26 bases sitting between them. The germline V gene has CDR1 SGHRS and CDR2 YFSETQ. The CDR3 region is CASSSTAWASGTPSTDTQYF. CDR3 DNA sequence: TGCGCCAGCAGCTCAACCGCCTGGGCCTCCGGGACACCTAGCACAGATACGCAGTATTTT. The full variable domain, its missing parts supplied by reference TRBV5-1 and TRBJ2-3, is KAGVTQTPRYLIKTRGQQVTLSCSPISGHRSVSWYQQTPGQGLQFLFEYFSETQRNKGNFPGRFSGRQFSNSRSEMNVSTLELGDSALYLCASSSTAWASGTPSTDTQYFGPGTRLTVL.

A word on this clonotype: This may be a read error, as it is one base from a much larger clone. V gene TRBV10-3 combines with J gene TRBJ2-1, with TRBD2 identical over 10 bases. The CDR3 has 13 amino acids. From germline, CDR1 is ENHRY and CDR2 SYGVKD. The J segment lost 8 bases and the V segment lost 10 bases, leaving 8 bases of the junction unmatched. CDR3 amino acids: CATQPAGGDEQFF. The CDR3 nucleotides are TGTGCCACCCAACCAGCGGGAGGGGATGAGCAGTTCTTC.

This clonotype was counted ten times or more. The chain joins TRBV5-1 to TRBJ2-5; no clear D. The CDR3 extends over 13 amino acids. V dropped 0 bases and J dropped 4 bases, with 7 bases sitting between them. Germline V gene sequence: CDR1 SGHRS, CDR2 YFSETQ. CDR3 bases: TGCGCCAGCAGCTTGGCCGTCGGAGAGACCCAGTACTTC. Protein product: CASSLAVGETQYF.

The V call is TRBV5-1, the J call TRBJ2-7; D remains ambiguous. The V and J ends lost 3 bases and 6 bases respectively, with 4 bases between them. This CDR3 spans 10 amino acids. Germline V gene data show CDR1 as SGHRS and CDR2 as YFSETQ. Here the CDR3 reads CASSWSEQYF. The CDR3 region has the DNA TGCGCCAGCAGCTGGAGCGAGCAGTACTTC.

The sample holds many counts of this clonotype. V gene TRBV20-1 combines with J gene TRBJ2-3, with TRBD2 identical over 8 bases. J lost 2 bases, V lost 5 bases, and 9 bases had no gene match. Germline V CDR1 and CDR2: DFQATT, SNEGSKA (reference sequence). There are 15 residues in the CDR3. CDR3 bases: TGCAGTGCTTCCTCATTAGCGGGGAACACAGATACGCAGTATTTT. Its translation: CSASSLAGNTDTQYF.

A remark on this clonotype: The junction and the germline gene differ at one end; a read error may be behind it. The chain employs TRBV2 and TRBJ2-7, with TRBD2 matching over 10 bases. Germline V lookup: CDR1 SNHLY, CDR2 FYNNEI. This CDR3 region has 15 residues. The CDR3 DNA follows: TGTGCCTGCAGCGAAGCGGGAGGGCCGAGGAATGAGCAGTACTTC. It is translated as CACSEAGGPRNEQYF.

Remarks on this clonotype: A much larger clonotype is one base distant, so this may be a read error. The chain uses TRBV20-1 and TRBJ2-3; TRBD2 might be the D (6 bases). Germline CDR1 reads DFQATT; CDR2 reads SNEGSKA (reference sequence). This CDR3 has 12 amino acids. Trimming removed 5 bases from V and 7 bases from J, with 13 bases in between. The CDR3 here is CSAYNGSYTQYF. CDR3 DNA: TGCAGTGCTTATAACGGGAGCTATACGCAGTATTTT.

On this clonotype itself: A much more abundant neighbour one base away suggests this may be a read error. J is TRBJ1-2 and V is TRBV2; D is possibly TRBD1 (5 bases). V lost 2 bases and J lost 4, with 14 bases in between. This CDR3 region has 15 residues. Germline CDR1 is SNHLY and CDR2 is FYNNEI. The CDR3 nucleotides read TGTGCCAGCAGTGAACCAACTGGGACGGGCTATGGCTACACCTTC. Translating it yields CASSEPTGTGYGYTF.

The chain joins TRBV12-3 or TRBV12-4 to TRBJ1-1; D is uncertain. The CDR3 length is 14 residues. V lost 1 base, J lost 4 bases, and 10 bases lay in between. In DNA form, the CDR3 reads TGTGCCAGCAGTTTAGGGGGAGAGGCCACTGAAGCTTTCTTT. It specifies CASSLGGEATEAFF.

The CDR3 DNA reads TGTGCCAGCAGTTTCGAGCGAGGAGCAGATACGCAGTATTTT. Its protein product is CASSFERGADTQYF. The gene calls are TRBV12-3 or TRBV12-4 and TRBJ2-3; no definite D call. V lost 3 bases and J 4 bases, leaving 11 bases between the germline ends. This CDR3 region has 14 residues.

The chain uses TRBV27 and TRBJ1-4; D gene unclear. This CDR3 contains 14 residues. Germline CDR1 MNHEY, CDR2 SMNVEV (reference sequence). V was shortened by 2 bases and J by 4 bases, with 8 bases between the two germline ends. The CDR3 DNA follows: TGTGCCAGCAGTTTAAAGGCAGATAATGAAAAACTGTTTTTT. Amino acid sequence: CASSLKADNEKLFF.

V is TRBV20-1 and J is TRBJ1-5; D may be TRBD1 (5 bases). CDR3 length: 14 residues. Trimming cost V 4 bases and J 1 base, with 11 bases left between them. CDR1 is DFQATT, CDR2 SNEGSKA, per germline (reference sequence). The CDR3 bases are TGCAGTGCTACCCCCGGGGACAGCAATCAGCCCCAGCATTTT. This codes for CSATPGDSNQPQHF.

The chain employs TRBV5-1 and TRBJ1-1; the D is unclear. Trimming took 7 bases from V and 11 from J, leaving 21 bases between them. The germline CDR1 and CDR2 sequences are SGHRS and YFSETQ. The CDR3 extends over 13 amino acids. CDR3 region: CASYLNGLMGAFF. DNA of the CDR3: TGCGCCAGCTATTTGAACGGACTCATGGGGGCTTTCTTT.

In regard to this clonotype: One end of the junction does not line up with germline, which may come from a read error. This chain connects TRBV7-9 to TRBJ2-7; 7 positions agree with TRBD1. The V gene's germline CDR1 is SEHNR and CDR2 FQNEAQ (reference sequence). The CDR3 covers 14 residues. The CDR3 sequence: CASRRSGTAYEQDF. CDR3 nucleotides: TGTGCCAGCAGGCGGTCCGGGACAGCCTACGAGCAGGACTTC.